Listed below are T cell receptor beta chains from one sample, sequenced in a study of radiotherapy plus CTLA-4 blockade in lung cancer. Libraries were prepared by immunoSEQ multiplex PCR; TCRdb keeps only in-frame clonotypes and omits some of them. The table records approximately 73,000 clones, 87% of them present only once. This specimen was peripheral blood, taken from a patient treated with radiotherapy plus ipilimumab. Source of these receptors: a human donor with non-small cell lung cancer that progressed on radiotherapy plus ipilimumab. Both conserved end residues are part of each CDR3. The order of the fields is V gene, CDR3 length, D gene, clone size, J gene, CDR3 DNA, CDR3 protein. The D gene is left open where the match is weak. Where a row states a size, it is once, few, many or the class of an expanded clone; other rows omit it.

v_gene: TRBV5-1
len: 15
d_gene: -
abundance: -
j_gene: TRBJ2-7
CDR3nt: TGCGCCAGCAGCTTGAGGGCCCAGTCAACCTACGAGCAGTACTTC
CDR3aa: CASSLRAQSTYEQYF

v_gene: TRBV27
len: 16
d_gene: TRBD1
abundance: -
j_gene: TRBJ2-3
CDR3nt: TGTGCCAGCAGTTCATATACAGACAGGGTGACAGATACGCAGTATTTT
CDR3aa: CASSSYTDRVTDTQYF

v_gene: TRBV28
len: 12
d_gene: -
abundance: few
j_gene: TRBJ1-2
CDR3nt: TGTGCCAGCAGTTCCCTATACTATGGCTACACCTTC
CDR3aa: CASSSLYYGYTF

v_gene: TRBV5-6
len: 15
d_gene: -
abundance: -
j_gene: TRBJ1-2
CDR3nt: TGTGCCAGCAGCGACCCCGGAAGTTTTAACTATGGCTACACCTTC
CDR3aa: CASSDPGSFNYGYTF

v_gene: TRBV2
len: 15
d_gene: -
abundance: -
j_gene: TRBJ2-1
CDR3nt: TGTGCCAGCAGTACCCTTCTTGGGCTCCTGTGGCGGCAGTTCTTC
CDR3aa: CASSTLLGLLWRQFF

v_gene: TRBV19
len: 13
d_gene: -
abundance: -
j_gene: TRBJ2-5
CDR3nt: TGTGCCAGTACGGCAGGAGGGATAAGGACCCAGTACTTC
CDR3aa: CASTAGGIRTQYF

v_gene: TRBV27
len: 12
d_gene: -
abundance: once
j_gene: TRBJ2-7
CDR3nt: TGTGCCAGCAGGTCACAACTATACGAGCAGTACTTC
CDR3aa: CASRSQLYEQYF

v_gene: TRBV5-1
len: 15
d_gene: TRBD1
abundance: -
j_gene: TRBJ2-2
CDR3nt: TGCGCCAGCAGTTCCGGGACAGGGGGCGGCGGGGAGCTGTTTTTT
CDR3aa: CASSSGTGGGGELFF

v_gene: TRBV2
len: 14
d_gene: TRBD2
abundance: -
j_gene: TRBJ2-3
CDR3nt: TGTGCCAGCAGCCGTACTAGCGCCACAGATACGCAGTATTTT
CDR3aa: CASSRTSATDTQYF

v_gene: TRBV7-3
len: 13
d_gene: -
abundance: -
j_gene: TRBJ2-3
CDR3nt: TGTGCCAGCAGCCGGGAACCCACAGATACGCAGTATTTT
CDR3aa: CASSREPTDTQYF

v_gene: TRBV13
len: 16
d_gene: TRBD2
abundance: -
j_gene: TRBJ2-2
CDR3nt: TGTGCCAGCAGCCCGGGGGGATCGGGATGGCCCGGGGAGCTGTTTTTT
CDR3aa: CASSPGGSGWPGELFF

v_gene: TRBV19
len: 13
d_gene: -
abundance: -
j_gene: TRBJ2-7
CDR3nt: TGTGCCAGTAGTATTTCCCGCCACTACGAGCAGTACTTC
CDR3aa: CASSISRHYEQYF

v_gene: TRBV28
len: 14
d_gene: -
abundance: few
j_gene: TRBJ2-2
CDR3nt: TGTGCCACCACGAGGGACCGAGTTGTAAGGGAGCTGTTTTTT
CDR3aa: CATTRDRVVRELFF

v_gene: TRBV7-9
len: 12
d_gene: -
abundance: -
j_gene: TRBJ1-2
CDR3nt: TGTGCCAGCACCAGGGCTAACTATGGCTACACCTTC
CDR3aa: CASTRANYGYTF

v_gene: TRBV7-9
len: 13
d_gene: -
abundance: few
j_gene: TRBJ2-3
CDR3nt: TGTGCCAGCCAGAGCGGTAGCACAGATACGCAGTATTTT
CDR3aa: CASQSGSTDTQYF

v_gene: TRBV28
len: 12
d_gene: TRBD1
abundance: -
j_gene: TRBJ1-1
CDR3nt: TGTGCCAGCACCCCTTCACAGGGGCCGCTAATCTTT
CDR3aa: CASTPSQGPLIF